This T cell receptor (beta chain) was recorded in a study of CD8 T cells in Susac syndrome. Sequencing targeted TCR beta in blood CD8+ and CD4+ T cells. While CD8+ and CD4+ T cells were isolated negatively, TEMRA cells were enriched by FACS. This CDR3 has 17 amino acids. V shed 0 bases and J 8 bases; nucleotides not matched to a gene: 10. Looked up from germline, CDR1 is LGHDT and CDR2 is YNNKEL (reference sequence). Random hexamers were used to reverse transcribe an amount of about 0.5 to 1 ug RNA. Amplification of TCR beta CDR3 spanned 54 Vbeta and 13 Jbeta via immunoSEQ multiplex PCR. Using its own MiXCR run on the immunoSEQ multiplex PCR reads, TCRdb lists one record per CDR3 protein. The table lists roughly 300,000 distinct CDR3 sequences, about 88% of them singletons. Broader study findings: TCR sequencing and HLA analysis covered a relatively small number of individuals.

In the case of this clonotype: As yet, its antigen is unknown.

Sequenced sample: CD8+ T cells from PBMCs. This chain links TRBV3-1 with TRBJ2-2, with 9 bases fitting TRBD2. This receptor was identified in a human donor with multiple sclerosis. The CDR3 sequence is CASSQEMAGGPFGELFF. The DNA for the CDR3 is TGTGCCAGCAGCCAAGAGATGGCGGGAGGGCCTTTTGGGGAGCTGTTTTTT.